This T cell receptor beta chain was obtained from a study of PD-1 blockade in classical Hodgkin lymphoma. Study observations and caveats: Researchers reported that CD4+ TCR diversity, though not CD8+, rose significantly by C4D1. Complete responders entered with baseline diversity on par with newly diagnosed patients, the results showed. Underlying causes for the observed repertoire differences were not defined, possibly disease activity or prior therapy.

Data came from immunoSEQ multiplex PCR; TCRdb stores just in-frame clones and leaves some out. The sample carries about 110,000 clones, roughly 87% recorded once. On this clone itself: Its antigen is undetermined.

V was trimmed by 0 bases and J by 5 bases, leaving 5 bases between them. Germline V gives CDR1 MNHNS, CDR2 SASEGT. The CDR3 totals 13 residues. Every patient relapsed after autologous stem cell transplantation, and brentuximab vedotin exposure varied. This material consisted of peripheral blood mononuclear cells (PBMCs), taken before the second cycle of nivolumab. The chain recombines TRBV6-1 with TRBJ1-5; no firm D call. This TCR came from a human donor with classical Hodgkin lymphoma. DNA for the CDR3: TGTGCCAGCAGTGAAGCGTTTGATCAGCCCCAGCATTTT. It specifies CASSEAFDQPQHF.